These 7 T cell receptor beta chains were sequenced from one sample in a study of cytomegalovirus exposure and HLA in healthy donors. 13 Jbeta primers and 60 Vbeta primers were used for the PCR. Clones were read by immunoSEQ multiplex PCR, and TCRdb kept only the in-frame ones, dropping some. The repertoire holds over 95,000 clones, with approximately 80% as singletons. The sequenced sample consisted of PBMCs. These receptors all stem from a woman under 40 in good health and CMV-seropositive.

The rearrangement joins TRBV2 to TRBJ1-1; no clear D. The germline V gene has CDR1 SNHLY and CDR2 FYNNEI. Between the trimmed V and J ends, which lost 11 bases and 2 bases, there was a span of 9 bases. The CDR3 loop spans 11 amino acids. CDR3 nucleotide sequence: TGTGCCTGGAGAGAAAACACTGAAGCTTTCTTT. Its protein product is CAWRENTEAFF.

The V and J genes are TRBV5-4 and TRBJ1-1; D is ambiguous. Germline-derived CDR1 and CDR2 are SGHNT and YYREEE (reference sequence). Deletions cut 0 bases from V and 7 bases from J, with 7 bases between. This CDR3 has 12 residues. This CDR3 reads CASSLVEGEAFF. The DNA of the CDR3 is TGTGCCAGCAGCTTGGTGGAGGGTGAAGCTTTCTTT.

This clone appeared a few times. The rearrangement uses TRBV11-3 and TRBJ1-1; D remains ambiguous. The germline V gene encodes CDR1 SGHNT and CDR2 YENEEA. The CDR3 has 15 amino acids. The V end lost 0 bases, the J end lost 0 bases, and 8 bases lay between the germline ends. Here the CDR3 reads CASSLEGRLNTEAFF. DNA for the CDR3: TGTGCCAGCAGCTTAGAGGGCAGGTTGAACACTGAAGCTTTCTTT.

This clone showed up just a few times. The chain carries TRBV5-1 and TRBJ2-7; 8 nucleotides align to TRBD2. Germline assignment: CDR1 SGHRS and CDR2 YFSETQ. The CDR3 spans 13 residues. Losses at the gene ends were 5 bases for V and 2 bases for J; bases not matched to a gene: 3. The CDR3 bases are TGCGCCAGCAGTAGCGGGGAAACCTACGAGCAGTACTTC. Its translation: CASSSGETYEQYF.

This clone has more than one count but fewer than ten. The CDR3: CASSYASGRRNEQFF. The CDR3 nucleotides are TGTGCCAGCAGCTATGCTAGCGGGAGAAGGAATGAGCAGTTCTTC. V usage is TRBV7-9 and J usage is TRBJ2-1; TRBD2 matches 10 bases. Trimming cost V 4 bases and J 7 bases; bases outside gene matches: 7. This CDR3 has 15 residues. From germline, CDR1 is SEHNR and CDR2 FQNEAQ (reference sequence).

The chain has TRBV5-1 and TRBJ2-3, with D perhaps matching TRBD1 (6 bases). V was shortened by 4 bases and J by 6 bases, with 6 bases between the two germline ends. The CDR3 contains 11 residues. Germline assignment: CDR1 SGHRS and CDR2 YFSETQ. CDR3: CASSQGDTQYF. The DNA for the CDR3 is TGCGCCAGCAGCCAGGGGGATACGCAGTATTTT.

The chain links TRBV2 to TRBJ2-7, with TRBD2 as a possible D gene (6 bases). Germline assignment: CDR1 SNHLY and CDR2 FYNNEI. With 4 bases removed from V and 4 bases from J, the gap between germline ends came to 11 bases. This CDR3 spans 13 amino acids. The DNA for the CDR3 is TGTGCCAGCAGTGCTCGGGACTTGTACGAGCAGTACTTC. It translates to CASSARDLYEQYF.